Below, 14 T cell receptor beta chains from the same sample are listed, as sequenced in a study. A single record per CDR3 protein comes from TCRdb applying MiXCR to the RT-PCR reads. The top ten clones hold 3.6% of a sample with almost 700,000 distinct CDR3 sequences, 12% to 15% of them seen once. The specimen sequenced was memory CD4+ T cells from blood. These receptors were collected from a female donor in good health, serving as a healthy control.

The chain is built from TRBV20-1 and TRBJ2-7; TRBD2 aligns across 8 bases. Germline assignment: CDR1 DFQATT and CDR2 SNEGSKA (reference sequence). There are 15 residues in the CDR3. Unmatched junction bases numbered 7, after V lost 0 bases and J lost 3 bases. The CDR3 region is CSARDFGRAIYEQYF. CDR3 sequence (DNA): TGCAGTGCTAGAGATTTCGGGAGGGCGATCTACGAGCAGTACTTC.

There are a few counts of this clonotype. The chain employs TRBV6-5 and TRBJ1-1; weak D call: TRBD1 (6 bases). Looked up from germline, CDR1 is MNHEY and CDR2 is SVGAGI. The CDR3 sequence is 16 residues long. V was clipped by 0 bases and J by 0 bases, with 11 bases between them. The CDR3 DNA follows: TGTGCCAGCAGTTACTCGGCAGGGGCCCTGAACACTGAAGCTTTCTTT. Translation: CASSYSAGALNTEAFF.

The V call is TRBV4-2, the J call TRBJ2-1; 7 bases are a match to TRBD1. The CDR3 is 16 residues long. Germline V CDR1 and CDR2: LGHNA, YNFKEQ. V shed 1 base and J 5 bases; nucleotides not matched to a gene: 8. The CDR3 DNA sequence: TGTGCCAGCAGCCAAGGGCAGGGGGTAAGTCACAATGAGCAGTTCTTC. Encoded protein: CASSQGQGVSHNEQFF.

This clonotype was counted only a few times. J is TRBJ2-1 and V is TRBV9, with D tentatively TRBD2 (6 bases). The CDR3 spans 15 residues. Trimming cost V 0 bases and J 2 bases, with 9 bases left between them. Germline V gene data show CDR1 as SGDLS and CDR2 as YYNGEE. The CDR3 sequence is CASSVGLEPYNEQFF. Written as DNA, the CDR3 is TGTGCCAGCAGCGTAGGACTAGAACCCTACAATGAGCAGTTCTTC.

In this sample, this clonotype turned up a few times. This chain joins TRBV11-2 and TRBJ2-7; D is unresolved. The CDR3 runs to 15 residues. Germline V lookup: CDR1 SGHAT, CDR2 FQNNGV. The germline V and J ends were trimmed by 1 base and 0 bases, with 10 bases remaining between them. The CDR3 coding sequence is TGTGCCAGCAGCTTAGCCCCCGGACCCTCCTACGAGCAGTACTTC. The encoded protein is CASSLAPGPSYEQYF.

The chain uses TRBV7-2 and TRBJ1-2; D may be TRBD1 (6 bases). The V end was cut by 5 bases, the J end by 2 bases, with 12 bases between. The CDR3 runs to 14 residues. Germline CDR1 reads SGHTA; CDR2 reads FQGNSA. CDR3 residues: CASSPSGQNYGYTF. The CDR3 coding sequence is TGTGCCAGCAGCCCCTCAGGACAGAACTATGGCTACACCTTC.

The sample holds a few counts of this clonotype. CDR3 loop: CASSSTSGAGELFF. The CDR3 DNA follows: TGCGCCAGCAGCTCGACTAGCGGGGCCGGGGAGCTGTTTTTT. This chain links TRBV5-1 with TRBJ2-2; 11 nucleotides match TRBD2. CDR1 is SGHRS, CDR2 YFSETQ, per germline. Trimming cost V 3 bases and J 6 bases; bases outside gene matches: 1. There are 14 residues in the CDR3.

As regards this clonotype: A much larger clonotype is one base distant, so this may be a read error. The conserved closing phenylalanine or tryptophan is absent in this CDR3, likely reflecting a read error. The rearrangement joins TRBV20-1 to TRBJ2-1, with 12 bases fitting TRBD2. The CDR3 covers 15 residues. The germline V gene encodes CDR1 DFQATT and CDR2 SNEGSKA (reference sequence). V lost 4 bases to trimming and J lost 8 bases; unmatched junction nucleotides: 9. The DNA for the CDR3 is TGCAGTGCTACCGACCCTAGCGGGGGGGCGGATGAGCAGTTCTTA. This sequence encodes CSATDPSGGADEQFL.

This clonotype appeared a few times. The V and J genes are TRBV30 and TRBJ2-7, with D possibly called TRBD1 or TRBD2 (6 bases each). The germline V gene encodes CDR1 GTSNPN and CDR2 SVGIG (reference sequence). V was cut by 3 bases and J by 2 bases, with 11 bases left in between. The CDR3 contains 13 residues. The CDR3 loop reads CAWRWGAAYEQYF. CDR3 coding DNA: TGTGCCTGGAGATGGGGGGCAGCCTACGAGCAGTACTTC.

This clonotype was detected a few times. V is TRBV6-6 and J is TRBJ2-3, with D possibly TRBD2 on 6 matching bases. This CDR3 is 14 amino acids long. The ends were cut back, 3 bases at V and 6 bases at J, with 13 bases in the middle. From germline, CDR1 is MNHNY and CDR2 SVGAGI (reference sequence). The CDR3 is CASSYGTFRDTQYF. The CDR3 nucleotides are TGTGCCAGCAGTTATGGGACTTTCCGCGATACGCAGTATTTT.

The chain carries TRBV4-3 and TRBJ2-4; D possibly corresponds to TRBD2 (5 bases). Germline CDR1 and CDR2: LGHNA and YSLEER. The length of the CDR3 is 16 residues. The germline V and J ends were trimmed by 0 bases and 7 bases, with 16 bases remaining between them. The CDR3 DNA is TGCGCCAGCAGCCAAGATCTAGAGCCCCGAGGGAACATTCAGTACTTC. Residues: CASSQDLEPRGNIQYF.

This clonotype came up a few times. CDR3 in DNA: TGTGCCAGCAGCTTAACAGGGGTTGGCTCTGGAAACACCATATATTTT. Its protein is CASSLTGVGSGNTIYF. The chain combines TRBV7-3 with TRBJ1-3, with D tentatively TRBD1 (5 bases). The CDR3 is 16 residues long. The V gene lost 0 bases and the J gene lost 0 bases, with 9 bases spanning the gap. Looked up from germline, CDR1 is SGHTA and CDR2 is FQGTGA.

J is TRBJ1-6 and V is TRBV19, with D hard to call. V dropped 4 bases and J dropped 10 bases, with 11 bases sitting between them. The germline V gene has CDR1 LNHDA and CDR2 SQIVND (reference sequence). This CDR3 comprises 13 residues. CDR3 amino acids: CASSNLVRSPLHF. DNA of the CDR3: TGTGCCAGTAGTAACCTGGTTAGATCACCCCTCCACTTT.

The CDR3 reads CASRDSVGSPLHF. The CDR3 nucleotides are TGTGCCAGCAGGGACAGCGTTGGATCACCCCTCCACTTT. The chain carries TRBV2 and TRBJ1-6, with D possibly being TRBD1 (6 bases). V was pared by 6 bases and J by 10 bases, with 13 bases between. The V gene's germline CDR1 is SNHLY and CDR2 FYNNEI. The CDR3 contains 13 residues.